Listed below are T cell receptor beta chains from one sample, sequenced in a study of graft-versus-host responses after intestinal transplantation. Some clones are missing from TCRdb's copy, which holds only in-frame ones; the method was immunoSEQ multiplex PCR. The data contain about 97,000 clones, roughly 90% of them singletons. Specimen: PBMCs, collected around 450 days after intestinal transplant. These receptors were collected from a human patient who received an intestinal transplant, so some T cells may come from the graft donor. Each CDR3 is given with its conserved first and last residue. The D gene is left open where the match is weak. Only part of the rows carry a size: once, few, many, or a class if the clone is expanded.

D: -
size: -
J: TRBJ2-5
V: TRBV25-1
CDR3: CASSPETETQYF
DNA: TGTGCCAGCAGCCCTGAGACAGAGACCCAGTACTTC

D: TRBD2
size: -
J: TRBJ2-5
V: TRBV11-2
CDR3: CASSIGGGMETQYF
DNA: TGTGCCAGCAGCATCGGGGGGGGAATGGAGACCCAGTACTTC

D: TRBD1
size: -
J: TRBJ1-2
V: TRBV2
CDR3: CASTGGQGDYGYTF
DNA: TGTGCCAGCACCGGGGGACAGGGAGACTATGGCTACACCTTC

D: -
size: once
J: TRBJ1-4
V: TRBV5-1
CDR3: CASSLNEGGIGGLFF
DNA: TGCGCCAGCAGCCTCAACGAGGGGGGGATTGGAGGGCTGTTTTTT

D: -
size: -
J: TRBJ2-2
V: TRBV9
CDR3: CASSANTGELFF
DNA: TGTGCCAGCAGCGCGAACACCGGGGAGCTGTTTTTT

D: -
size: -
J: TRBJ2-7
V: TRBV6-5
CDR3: CASSYPDRLYEQYF
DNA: TGTGCCAGCAGTTACCCCGACAGGCTGTACGAGCAGTACTTC

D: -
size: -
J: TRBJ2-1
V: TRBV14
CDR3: CASSPIGSSYNEQFF
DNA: TGTGCCAGCAGCCCCATTGGGAGCTCCTACAATGAGCAGTTCTTC

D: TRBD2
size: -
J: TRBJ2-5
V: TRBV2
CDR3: CASSEDRAGGPETQYF
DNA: TGTGCCAGCAGTGAAGATCGAGCGGGGGGACCAGAGACCCAGTACTTC

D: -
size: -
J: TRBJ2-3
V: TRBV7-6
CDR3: CASSLAGGGPTDTQYF
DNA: TGTGCCAGCAGCTTAGCGGGCGGGGGCCCCACAGATACGCAGTATTTT

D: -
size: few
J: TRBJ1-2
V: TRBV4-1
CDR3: CASSHPDGNYGYTF
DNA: TGCGCCAGCAGCCATCCCGACGGTAACTATGGCTACACCTTC

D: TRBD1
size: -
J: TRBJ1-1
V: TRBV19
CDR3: CASSISDRTHTEAFF
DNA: TGTGCCAGTAGTATTTCGGACAGGACTCACACTGAAGCTTTCTTT

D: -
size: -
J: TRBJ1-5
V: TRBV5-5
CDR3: CASSLVGQGGGPQHF
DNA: TGTGCCAGCAGCTTGGTAGGGCAGGGTGGAGGGCCCCAGCATTTT

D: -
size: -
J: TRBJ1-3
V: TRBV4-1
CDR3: CASSQAQPGAGGNTIYF
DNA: TGCGCCAGCAGCCAAGCTCAGCCAGGGGCAGGGGGAAACACCATATATTTT

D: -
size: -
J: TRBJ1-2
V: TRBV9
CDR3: CASSVGRYGYTF
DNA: TGTGCCAGCAGCGTAGGACGGTATGGCTACACCTTC

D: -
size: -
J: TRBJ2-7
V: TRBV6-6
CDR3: CASSVPGAPYEQYF
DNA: TGTGCCAGCAGTGTACCCGGGGCTCCCTACGAGCAGTACTTC

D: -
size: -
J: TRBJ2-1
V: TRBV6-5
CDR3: CASSYSTLRNEQFF
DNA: TGTGCCAGCAGTTACTCGACACTCCGTAATGAGCAGTTCTTC

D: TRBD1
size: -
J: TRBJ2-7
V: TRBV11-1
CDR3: CASSLGGQGTYF
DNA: TGTGCCAGCAGCTTAGGGGGACAGGGTACGTACTTC

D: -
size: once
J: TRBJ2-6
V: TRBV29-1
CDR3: CSVVGTPSGANVLTF
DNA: TGCAGCGTTGTGGGGACACCCTCTGGGGCCAACGTCCTGACTTTC

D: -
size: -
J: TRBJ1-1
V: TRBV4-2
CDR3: CASSQVGGGPLFEAFF
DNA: TGTGCCAGCAGCCAAGTGGGGGGAGGCCCCCTCTTTGAAGCTTTCTTT

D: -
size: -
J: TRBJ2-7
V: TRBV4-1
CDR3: CASSQALGPYEQYF
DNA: TGCGCCAGCAGCCAAGCATTAGGGCCCTACGAGCAGTACTTC

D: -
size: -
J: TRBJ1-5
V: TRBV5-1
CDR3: CASSLEWGRGQPQHF
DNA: TGCGCCAGCAGCTTGGAATGGGGGCGCGGTCAGCCCCAGCATTTT

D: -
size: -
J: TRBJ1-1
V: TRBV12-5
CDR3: CASGLVRQGRTEAFF
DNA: TGTGCTAGTGGTTTGGTTAGGCAGGGACGGACTGAAGCTTTCTTT

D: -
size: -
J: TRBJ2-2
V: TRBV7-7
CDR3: CASSPGLAGELFF
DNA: TGTGCTAGCAGCCCCGGCCTAGCCGGGGAGCTGTTTTTT

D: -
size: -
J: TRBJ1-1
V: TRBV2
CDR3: CASRIQGPNTEAFF
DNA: TGTGCCAGCAGAATCCAGGGGCCGAACACTGAAGCTTTCTTT

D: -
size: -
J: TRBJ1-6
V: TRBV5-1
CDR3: CASSNQNSPLHF
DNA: TGCGCCAGCAGCAATCAGAATTCACCCCTCCACTTT

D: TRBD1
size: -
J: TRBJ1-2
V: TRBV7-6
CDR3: CASSPGQGRYGYTF
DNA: TGTGCCAGCAGCCCCGGACAGGGGAGGTATGGCTACACCTTC

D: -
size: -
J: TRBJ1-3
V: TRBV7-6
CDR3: CASTHGAPGNTIYF
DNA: TGTGCCAGCACGCACGGGGCACCTGGAAACACCATATATTTT

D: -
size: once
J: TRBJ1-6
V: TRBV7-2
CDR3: CASSLGQPGNSPLHF
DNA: TGTGCCAGCAGCTTAGGCCAACCGGGTAATTCACCCCTCCACTTT

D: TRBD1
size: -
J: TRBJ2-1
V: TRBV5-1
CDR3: CASSRTGPRDGNEQFF
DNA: TGCGCCAGCAGCCGGACAGGACCAAGGGATGGTAATGAGCAGTTCTTC

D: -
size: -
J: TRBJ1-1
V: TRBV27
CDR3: CASSSRVLDTEAFF
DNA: TGTGCCAGCAGTTCCCGGGTGTTGGACACTGAAGCTTTCTTT

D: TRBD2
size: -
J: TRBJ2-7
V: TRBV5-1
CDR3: CASRAQPGGDEQYF
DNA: TGCGCCAGCAGGGCTCAACCCGGGGGGGACGAGCAGTACTTC